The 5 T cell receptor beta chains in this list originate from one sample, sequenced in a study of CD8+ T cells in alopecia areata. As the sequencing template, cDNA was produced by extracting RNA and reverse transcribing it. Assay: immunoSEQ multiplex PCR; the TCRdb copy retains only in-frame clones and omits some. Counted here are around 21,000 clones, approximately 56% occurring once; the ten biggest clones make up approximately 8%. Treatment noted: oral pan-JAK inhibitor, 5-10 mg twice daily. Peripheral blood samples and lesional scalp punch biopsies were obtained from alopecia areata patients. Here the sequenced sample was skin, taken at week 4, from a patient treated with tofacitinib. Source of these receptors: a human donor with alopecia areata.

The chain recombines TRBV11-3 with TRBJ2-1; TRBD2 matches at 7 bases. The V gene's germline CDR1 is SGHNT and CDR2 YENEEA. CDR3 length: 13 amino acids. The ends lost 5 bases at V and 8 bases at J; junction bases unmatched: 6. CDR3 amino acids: CASSPRESDEQFF. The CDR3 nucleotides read TGTGCCAGCAGCCCGCGGGAGTCTGATGAGCAGTTCTTC. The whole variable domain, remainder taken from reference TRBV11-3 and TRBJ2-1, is EAGVVQSPRYKIIEKKQPVAFWCNPISGHNTLYWYLQNLGQGPELLIRYENEEAVDDSQLPKDRFSAERLKGVDSTLKIQPAELGDSAVYLCASSPRESDEQFFGPGTRLTVL.

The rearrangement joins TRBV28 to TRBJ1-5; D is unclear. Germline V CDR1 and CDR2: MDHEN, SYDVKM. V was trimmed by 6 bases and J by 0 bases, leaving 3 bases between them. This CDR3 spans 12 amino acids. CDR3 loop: CASRDSNQPQHF. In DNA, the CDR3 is TGTGCCAGCAGGGATAGCAATCAGCCCCAGCATTTT.

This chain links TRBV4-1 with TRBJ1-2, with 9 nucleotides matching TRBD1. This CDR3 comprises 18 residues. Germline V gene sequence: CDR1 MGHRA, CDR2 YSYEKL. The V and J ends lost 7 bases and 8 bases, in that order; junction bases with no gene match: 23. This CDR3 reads CASKTSVRRDRVLEGYTF. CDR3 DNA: TGCGCCAGCAAAACAAGTGTGCGGAGGGACAGGGTGCTGGAGGGCTACACCTTC.

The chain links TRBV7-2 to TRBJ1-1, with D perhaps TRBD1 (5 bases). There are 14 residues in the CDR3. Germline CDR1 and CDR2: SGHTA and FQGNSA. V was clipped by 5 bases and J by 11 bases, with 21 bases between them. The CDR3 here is CASSQENLGTGAFF. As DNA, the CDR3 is TGTGCCAGCAGCCAAGAAAACTTGGGGACCGGTGCTTTCTTT.

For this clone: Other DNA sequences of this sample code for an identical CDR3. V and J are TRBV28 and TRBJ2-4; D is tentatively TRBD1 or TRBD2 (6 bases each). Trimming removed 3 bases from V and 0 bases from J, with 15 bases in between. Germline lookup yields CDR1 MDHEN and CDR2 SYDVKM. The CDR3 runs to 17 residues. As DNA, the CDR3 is TGTGCCAGCAGTTTTGGGGGCCCGGGGGAAGCCAAAAACATTCAGTACTTC. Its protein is CASSFGGPGEAKNIQYF. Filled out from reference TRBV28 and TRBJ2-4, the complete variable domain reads DVKVTQSSRYLVKRTGEKVFLECVQDMDHENMFWYRQDPGLGLRLIYFSYDVKMKEKGDIPEGYSVSREKKERFSLILESASTNQTSMYLCASSFGGPGEAKNIQYFGAGTRLSVL.